These T cell receptor beta chains were read from a single sample in a study of cytomegalovirus exposure and HLA in healthy donors. Sequenced by immunoSEQ multiplex PCR; TCRdb stores in-frame clones only, minus some. The sample lists about 120,000 clones, 60% to 80% seen once, with about 16% in the top ten. The sample comprised PBMCs. The receptors derive from a man aged 45-60 years in good health and CMV-seropositive. The CDR3 runs from the conserved cysteine through the conserved F or W. The order of the fields is J gene, V gene, clone size, D gene, CDR3 protein, CDR3 DNA. D genes are given only for firm matches. A row's size may be missing; if present it is once, few, many or a size class.

J gene: TRBJ2-1; V gene: TRBV2; clone size: NA; D gene: NA; CDR3 protein: CASSLVTNEQFF; CDR3 DNA: TGTGCCAGCAGCTTAGTTACGAATGAGCAGTTCTTC
J gene: TRBJ2-5; V gene: TRBV6-5; clone size: NA; D gene: NA; CDR3 protein: CASSYSNRGAGETQYF; CDR3 DNA: TGTGCCAGCAGTTACTCGAACCGGGGGGCGGGGGAGACCCAGTACTTC
J gene: TRBJ2-7; V gene: TRBV11-2; clone size: NA; D gene: TRBD2; CDR3 protein: CASSSQGGGAYEQYF; CDR3 DNA: TGTGCCAGCAGCTCGCAGGGCGGGGGGGCGTACGAGCAGTACTTC
J gene: TRBJ2-2; V gene: TRBV27; clone size: NA; D gene: TRBD1; CDR3 protein: CASSPDRTHTGELFF; CDR3 DNA: TGTGCCAGCAGTCCGGACAGGACCCACACCGGGGAGCTGTTTTTT
J gene: TRBJ2-5; V gene: TRBV28; clone size: few; D gene: NA; CDR3 protein: CASTGTPRRTQYF; CDR3 DNA: TGTGCCAGCACGGGAACCCCCCGGCGGACCCAGTACTTC
J gene: TRBJ2-7; V gene: TRBV5-5; clone size: NA; D gene: NA; CDR3 protein: CTSSTHTYEQYF; CDR3 DNA: TGTACCAGCAGTACACATACCTACGAGCAGTACTTC
J gene: TRBJ1-1; V gene: TRBV4-1; clone size: NA; D gene: NA; CDR3 protein: CASSQPLQGRGTEAFF; CDR3 DNA: TGCGCCAGCAGCCAGCCCTTACAGGGACGGGGCACTGAAGCTTTCTTT
J gene: TRBJ2-2; V gene: TRBV7-9; clone size: once; D gene: NA; CDR3 protein: CSSSSLWRGDTGELFF; CDR3 DNA: TGTTCCAGCAGCTCCCTTTGGCGGGGAGACACCGGGGAGCTGTTTTTT
J gene: TRBJ2-2; V gene: TRBV7-9; clone size: few; D gene: TRBD2; CDR3 protein: CASSLVLAGAGELFF; CDR3 DNA: TGTGCCAGCAGCTTAGTACTAGCGGGAGCCGGGGAGCTGTTTTTT
J gene: TRBJ1-1; V gene: TRBV6-5; clone size: few; D gene: NA; CDR3 protein: CASRLQGNTEAFF; CDR3 DNA: TGTGCCAGCAGGTTACAGGGGAACACTGAAGCTTTCTTT
J gene: TRBJ2-7; V gene: TRBV15; clone size: NA; D gene: TRBD2; CDR3 protein: CATSRDIAREGTYEQYF; CDR3 DNA: TGTGCCACCAGCAGAGATATCGCCCGGGAGGGGACCTACGAGCAGTACTTC
J gene: TRBJ1-1; V gene: TRBV27; clone size: few; D gene: NA; CDR3 protein: CASRREWNTEAFF; CDR3 DNA: TGTGCCAGCAGGAGAGAGTGGAACACTGAAGCTTTCTTT
J gene: TRBJ2-3; V gene: TRBV27; clone size: NA; D gene: TRBD1; CDR3 protein: CASSSDRGRRRDTQYF; CDR3 DNA: TGTGCCAGCAGTTCCGACAGGGGGAGGCGTAGAGATACGCAGTATTTT
J gene: TRBJ2-1; V gene: TRBV29-1; clone size: NA; D gene: NA; CDR3 protein: CSVGPGSGNEQFF; CDR3 DNA: TGCAGCGTTGGACCAGGTTCAGGGAATGAGCAGTTCTTC
J gene: TRBJ1-5; V gene: TRBV19; clone size: NA; D gene: TRBD1; CDR3 protein: CASTSYDRGLNQPQHF; CDR3 DNA: TGTGCCAGTACTTCCTACGACAGGGGGCTCAATCAGCCCCAGCATTTT
J gene: TRBJ2-5; V gene: TRBV5-6; clone size: NA; D gene: NA; CDR3 protein: CASSLAGQGRERETQYF; CDR3 DNA: TGTGCCAGCAGCTTGGCCGGTCAGGGGAGGGAGAGAGAGACCCAGTACTTC
J gene: TRBJ2-1; V gene: TRBV5-1; clone size: NA; D gene: NA; CDR3 protein: CASSLGLHNEQFF; CDR3 DNA: TGCGCCAGCAGCTTAGGACTACACAATGAGCAGTTCTTC
J gene: TRBJ2-1; V gene: TRBV2; clone size: once; D gene: NA; CDR3 protein: CASSDRDTYYNEQFF; CDR3 DNA: TGTGCCAGCAGTGACCGGGACACGTATTACAATGAGCAGTTCTTC
J gene: TRBJ2-7; V gene: TRBV27; clone size: NA; D gene: NA; CDR3 protein: CASSRYPPYEQYF; CDR3 DNA: TGTGCCAGCAGCCGCTACCCCCCCTACGAGCAGTACTTC
J gene: TRBJ1-1; V gene: TRBV4-1; clone size: NA; D gene: NA; CDR3 protein: CASSRQGAVRTEAFF; CDR3 DNA: TGCGCCAGCAGCCGCCAAGGGGCAGTGAGGACTGAAGCTTTCTTT
J gene: TRBJ1-2; V gene: TRBV10-2; clone size: NA; D gene: TRBD1; CDR3 protein: CASSGTVFGYTF; CDR3 DNA: TGCGCCAGCAGCGGGACAGTTTTTGGCTACACCTTC
J gene: TRBJ2-1; V gene: TRBV7-2; clone size: NA; D gene: TRBD1; CDR3 protein: CASRDPGTGWNEQFF; CDR3 DNA: TGTGCCAGCAGAGACCCCGGGACAGGGTGGAATGAGCAGTTCTTC
J gene: TRBJ2-5; V gene: TRBV7-7; clone size: NA; D gene: TRBD1; CDR3 protein: CASSPDRGQRETQYF; CDR3 DNA: TGTGCTAGCAGCCCGGACAGGGGGCAAAGGGAGACCCAGTACTTC
J gene: TRBJ2-3; V gene: TRBV5-4; clone size: NA; D gene: NA; CDR3 protein: CASTWGEKGDTQYF; CDR3 DNA: TGTGCCAGCACCTGGGGGGAGAAAGGAGATACGCAGTATTTT
J gene: TRBJ1-1; V gene: TRBV5-1; clone size: NA; D gene: TRBD1; CDR3 protein: CASKITGGRSGAEAFF; CDR3 DNA: TGCGCCAGCAAAATCACAGGGGGCAGAAGTGGGGCTGAAGCTTTCTTT
J gene: TRBJ2-2; V gene: TRBV6-6; clone size: once; D gene: NA; CDR3 protein: CASSYSGFGELFF; CDR3 DNA: TGTGCCAGCAGTTACTCGGGCTTCGGGGAGCTGTTTTTT
J gene: TRBJ1-2; V gene: TRBV2; clone size: NA; D gene: NA; CDR3 protein: CASSRRVGEGYTF; CDR3 DNA: TGTGCCAGCAGTAGAAGGGTAGGGGAAGGCTACACCTTC
J gene: TRBJ1-5; V gene: TRBV5-4; clone size: NA; D gene: NA; CDR3 protein: CASSLAGGNQPQHF; CDR3 DNA: TGTGCCAGCAGCTTGGCCGGTGGCAATCAGCCCCAGCATTTT
J gene: TRBJ2-5; V gene: TRBV5-8; clone size: NA; D gene: NA; CDR3 protein: CASRGSGRGETQYF; CDR3 DNA: TGTGCCAGCAGGGGATCAGGGCGGGGAGAGACCCAGTACTTC
J gene: TRBJ1-2; V gene: TRBV27; clone size: NA; D gene: NA; CDR3 protein: CASRTAPYGYTF; CDR3 DNA: TGTGCCAGTAGGACAGCGCCCTATGGCTACACCTTC
J gene: TRBJ2-5; V gene: TRBV18; clone size: NA; D gene: NA; CDR3 protein: CASSPSTVETQYF; CDR3 DNA: TGTGCCAGCTCACCGTCAACAGTAGAGACCCAGTACTTC
J gene: TRBJ2-5; V gene: TRBV11-3; clone size: NA; D gene: TRBD2; CDR3 protein: CASSLGGSSGGQETQYF; CDR3 DNA: TGTGCCAGCAGCTTAGGAGGTAGTAGCGGGGGACAAGAGACCCAGTACTTC
J gene: TRBJ2-7; V gene: TRBV29-1; clone size: NA; D gene: TRBD2; CDR3 protein: CSVEMGLALSYEQYF; CDR3 DNA: TGCAGCGTTGAAATGGGACTAGCGTTATCCTACGAGCAGTACTTC
J gene: TRBJ1-2; V gene: TRBV18; clone size: few; D gene: NA; CDR3 protein: CASSPLTENYGYTF; CDR3 DNA: TGTGCCAGCTCACCACTCACGGAGAACTATGGCTACACCTTC
J gene: TRBJ2-1; V gene: TRBV6-6; clone size: few; D gene: TRBD2; CDR3 protein: CASSYGGAGGDNEQFF; CDR3 DNA: TGTGCCAGCAGTTACGGGGGAGCGGGAGGGGACAATGAGCAGTTCTTC
J gene: TRBJ1-6; V gene: TRBV7-6; clone size: once; D gene: TRBD1; CDR3 protein: CASSLTGQGSNSPLHF; CDR3 DNA: TGTGCCAGCAGCTTAACGGGACAGGGATCAAATTCACCCCTCCACTTT
J gene: TRBJ2-3; V gene: TRBV2; clone size: NA; D gene: TRBD2; CDR3 protein: CASQGGRADTQYF; CDR3 DNA: TGTGCCAGCCAGGGCGGGAGGGCAGATACGCAGTATTTT
J gene: TRBJ2-7; V gene: TRBV19; clone size: few; D gene: TRBD2; CDR3 protein: CASSIAAGGPYEQYF; CDR3 DNA: TGTGCCAGTAGTATAGCAGCGGGAGGGCCCTACGAGCAGTACTTC
J gene: TRBJ2-7; V gene: TRBV11-2; clone size: once; D gene: TRBD1; CDR3 protein: CASSLEGTGIYERYF; CDR3 DNA: TGTGCCAGCAGCTTAGAGGGGACAGGCATCTACGAGCGGTACTTC
J gene: TRBJ2-5; V gene: TRBV4-3; clone size: NA; D gene: TRBD2; CDR3 protein: CASSQARSGAPQYF; CDR3 DNA: TGCGCCAGCAGCCAAGCCCGTAGCGGGGCGCCACAGTACTTC
J gene: TRBJ2-3; V gene: TRBV2; clone size: NA; D gene: TRBD2; CDR3 protein: CASSRLAGHTDTQYF; CDR3 DNA: TGTGCCAGCAGTCGACTAGCGGGACACACAGATACGCAGTATTTT
J gene: TRBJ2-2; V gene: TRBV4-1; clone size: NA; D gene: TRBD2; CDR3 protein: CASKKSGGADTGELFF; CDR3 DNA: TGCGCCAGCAAAAAGAGCGGGGGGGCGGACACCGGGGAGCTGTTTTTT
J gene: TRBJ2-1; V gene: TRBV5-1; clone size: NA; D gene: TRBD2; CDR3 protein: CASSPMSGGFVGQFF; CDR3 DNA: TGCGCCAGCAGCCCGATGAGCGGGGGGTTCGTGGGGCAGTTCTTC
J gene: TRBJ2-7; V gene: TRBV28; clone size: NA; D gene: TRBD2; CDR3 protein: CASSLKLLAGSYEQYF; CDR3 DNA: TGTGCCAGCAGTTTAAAGTTACTAGCGGGATCCTACGAGCAGTACTTC
J gene: TRBJ2-2; V gene: TRBV28; clone size: few; D gene: NA; CDR3 protein: CASSFRGTGELFF; CDR3 DNA: TGTGCCAGCAGTTTTCGGGGAACCGGGGAGCTGTTTTTT
J gene: TRBJ2-7; V gene: TRBV13; clone size: NA; D gene: NA; CDR3 protein: CASSYEAGEQYF; CDR3 DNA: TGTGCCAGCAGCTACGAGGCCGGCGAGCAGTACTTC
J gene: TRBJ1-1; V gene: TRBV29-1; clone size: NA; D gene: TRBD1; CDR3 protein: CSVAQGGHAEAFF; CDR3 DNA: TGCAGCGTGGCACAGGGGGGGCACGCTGAAGCTTTCTTT
J gene: TRBJ2-2; V gene: TRBV18; clone size: NA; D gene: NA; CDR3 protein: CASSPATKNTGELFF; CDR3 DNA: TGTGCCAGCTCACCTGCGACTAAGAACACCGGGGAGCTGTTTTTT
J gene: TRBJ1-3; V gene: TRBV14; clone size: NA; D gene: TRBD1; CDR3 protein: CASSQGWRGPGNTIYF; CDR3 DNA: TGTGCCAGCAGCCAAGGGTGGAGGGGGCCTGGAAACACCATATATTTT
J gene: TRBJ2-7; V gene: TRBV7-2; clone size: NA; D gene: NA; CDR3 protein: CASSLGYGGGGTYEQYF; CDR3 DNA: TGTGCCAGCAGCTTAGGTTACGGCGGGGGCGGTACCTACGAGCAGTACTTC
J gene: TRBJ2-1; V gene: TRBV5-1; clone size: NA; D gene: TRBD2; CDR3 protein: CASRQGAGVNEQFF; CDR3 DNA: TGCGCCAGCAGGCAAGGCGCGGGGGTCAATGAGCAGTTCTTC
J gene: TRBJ1-1; V gene: TRBV18; clone size: NA; D gene: NA; CDR3 protein: CASASDRMNTEAFF; CDR3 DNA: TGTGCCAGCGCAAGCGACAGGATGAACACTGAAGCTTTCTTT
J gene: TRBJ2-1; V gene: TRBV5-6; clone size: once; D gene: TRBD2; CDR3 protein: CASRQTSGGASAGEQFF; CDR3 DNA: TGTGCCAGCAGACAGACTAGCGGGGGGGCCTCAGCTGGTGAGCAGTTCTTC
J gene: TRBJ1-1; V gene: TRBV6-5; clone size: NA; D gene: TRBD1; CDR3 protein: CASSNRGRLDEAFF; CDR3 DNA: TGTGCCAGCAGTAACAGGGGGCGCTTGGATGAAGCTTTCTTT
J gene: TRBJ1-2; V gene: TRBV7-2; clone size: NA; D gene: TRBD1; CDR3 protein: CASSLYFLEDREYGYTF; CDR3 DNA: TGTGCCAGCAGCCTTTATTTCCTGGAGGACAGGGAATATGGCTACACCTTC